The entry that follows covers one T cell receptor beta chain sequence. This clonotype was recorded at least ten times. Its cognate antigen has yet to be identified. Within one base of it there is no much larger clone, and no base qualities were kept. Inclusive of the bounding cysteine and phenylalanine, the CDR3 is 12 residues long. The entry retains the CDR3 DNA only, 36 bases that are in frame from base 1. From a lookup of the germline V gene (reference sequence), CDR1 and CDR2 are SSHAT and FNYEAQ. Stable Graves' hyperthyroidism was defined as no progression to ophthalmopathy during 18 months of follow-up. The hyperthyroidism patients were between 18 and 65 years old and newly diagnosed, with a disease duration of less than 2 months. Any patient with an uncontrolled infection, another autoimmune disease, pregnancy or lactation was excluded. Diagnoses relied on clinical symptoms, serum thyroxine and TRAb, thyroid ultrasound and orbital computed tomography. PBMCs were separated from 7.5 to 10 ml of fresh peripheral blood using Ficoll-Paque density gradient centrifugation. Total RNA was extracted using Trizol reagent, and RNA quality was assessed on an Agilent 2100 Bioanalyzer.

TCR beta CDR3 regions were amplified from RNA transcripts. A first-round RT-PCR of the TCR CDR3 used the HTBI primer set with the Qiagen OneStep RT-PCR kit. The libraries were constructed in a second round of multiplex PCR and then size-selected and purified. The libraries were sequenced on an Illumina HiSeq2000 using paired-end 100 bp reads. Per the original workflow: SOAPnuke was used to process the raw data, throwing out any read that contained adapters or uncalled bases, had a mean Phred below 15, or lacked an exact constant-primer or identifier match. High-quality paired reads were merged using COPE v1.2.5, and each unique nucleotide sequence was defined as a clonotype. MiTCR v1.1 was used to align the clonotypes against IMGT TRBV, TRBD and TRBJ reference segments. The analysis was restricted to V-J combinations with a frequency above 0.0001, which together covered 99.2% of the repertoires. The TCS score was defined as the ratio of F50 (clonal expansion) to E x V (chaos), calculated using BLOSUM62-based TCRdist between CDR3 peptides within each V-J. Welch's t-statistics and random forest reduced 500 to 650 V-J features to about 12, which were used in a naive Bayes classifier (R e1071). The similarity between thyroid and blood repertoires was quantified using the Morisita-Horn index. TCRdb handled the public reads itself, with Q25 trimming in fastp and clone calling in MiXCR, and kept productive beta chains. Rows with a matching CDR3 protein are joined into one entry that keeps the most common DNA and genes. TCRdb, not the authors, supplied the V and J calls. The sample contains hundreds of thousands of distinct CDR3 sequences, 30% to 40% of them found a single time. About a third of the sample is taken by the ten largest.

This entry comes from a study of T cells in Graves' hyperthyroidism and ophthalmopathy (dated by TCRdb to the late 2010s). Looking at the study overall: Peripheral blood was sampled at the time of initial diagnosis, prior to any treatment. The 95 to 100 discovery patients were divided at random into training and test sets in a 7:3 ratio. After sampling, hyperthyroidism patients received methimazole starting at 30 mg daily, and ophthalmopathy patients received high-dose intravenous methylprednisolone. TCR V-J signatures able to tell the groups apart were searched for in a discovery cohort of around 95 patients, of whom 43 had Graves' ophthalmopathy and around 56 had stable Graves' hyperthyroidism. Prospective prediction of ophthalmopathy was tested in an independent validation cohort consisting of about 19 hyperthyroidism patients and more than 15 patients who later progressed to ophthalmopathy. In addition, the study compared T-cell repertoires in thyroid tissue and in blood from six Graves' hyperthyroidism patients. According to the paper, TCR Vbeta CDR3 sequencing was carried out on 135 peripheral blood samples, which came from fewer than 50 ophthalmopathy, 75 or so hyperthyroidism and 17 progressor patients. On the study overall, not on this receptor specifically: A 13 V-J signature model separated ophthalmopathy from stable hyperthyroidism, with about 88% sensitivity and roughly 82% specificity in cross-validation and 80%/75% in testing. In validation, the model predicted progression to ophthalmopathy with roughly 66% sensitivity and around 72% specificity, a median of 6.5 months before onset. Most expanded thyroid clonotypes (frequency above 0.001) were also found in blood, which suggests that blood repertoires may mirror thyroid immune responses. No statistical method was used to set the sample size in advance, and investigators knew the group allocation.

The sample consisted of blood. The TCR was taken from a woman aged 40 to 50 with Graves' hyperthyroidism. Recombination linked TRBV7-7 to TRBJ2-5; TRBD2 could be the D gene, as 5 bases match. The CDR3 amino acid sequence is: CASAPHQETQYF. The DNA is TGTGCTAGCGCGCCACACCAAGAGACCCAGTACTTC.